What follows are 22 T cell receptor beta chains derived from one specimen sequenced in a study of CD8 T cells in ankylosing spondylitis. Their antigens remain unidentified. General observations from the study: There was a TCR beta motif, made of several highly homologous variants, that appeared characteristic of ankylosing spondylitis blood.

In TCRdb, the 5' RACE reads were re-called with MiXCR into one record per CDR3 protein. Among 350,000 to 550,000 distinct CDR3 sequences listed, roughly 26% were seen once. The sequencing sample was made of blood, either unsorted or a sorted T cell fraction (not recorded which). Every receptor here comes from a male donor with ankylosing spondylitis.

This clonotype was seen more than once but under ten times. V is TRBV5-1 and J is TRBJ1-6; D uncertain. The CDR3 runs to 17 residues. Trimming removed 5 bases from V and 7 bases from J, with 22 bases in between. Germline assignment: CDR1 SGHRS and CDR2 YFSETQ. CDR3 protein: CASRDPLETLGNSPLHF. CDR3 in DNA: TGCGCCAGCAGGGACCCCCTGGAAACGCTGGGGAATTCACCCCTCCACTTT.

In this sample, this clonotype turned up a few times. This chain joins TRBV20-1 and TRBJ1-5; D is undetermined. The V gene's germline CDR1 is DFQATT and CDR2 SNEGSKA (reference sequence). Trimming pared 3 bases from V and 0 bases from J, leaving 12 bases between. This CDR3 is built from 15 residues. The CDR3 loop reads CSARASGYSNQPQHF. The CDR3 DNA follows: TGCAGTGCTAGGGCGTCTGGCTATAGCAATCAGCCCCAGCATTTT.

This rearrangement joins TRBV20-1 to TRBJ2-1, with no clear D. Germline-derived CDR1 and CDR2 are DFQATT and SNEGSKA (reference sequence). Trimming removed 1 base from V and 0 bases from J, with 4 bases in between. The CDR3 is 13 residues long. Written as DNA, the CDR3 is TGCAGTGCTAGAGTGCCCTCCTACAATGAGCAGTTCTTC. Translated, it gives CSARVPSYNEQFF.

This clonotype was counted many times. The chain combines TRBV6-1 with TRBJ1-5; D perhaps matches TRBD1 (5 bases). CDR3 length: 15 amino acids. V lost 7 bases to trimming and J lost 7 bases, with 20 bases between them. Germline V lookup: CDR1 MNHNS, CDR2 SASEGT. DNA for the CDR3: TGTGCCAGCAAAACCTGGTGGGGGACGGGGCAGCCCCAGCATTTT. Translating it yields CASKTWWGTGQPQHF.

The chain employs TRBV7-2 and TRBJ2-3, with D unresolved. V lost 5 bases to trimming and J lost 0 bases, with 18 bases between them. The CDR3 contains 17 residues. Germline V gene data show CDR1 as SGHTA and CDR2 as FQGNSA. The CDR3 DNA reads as TGTGCCAGCAGCCTGTCCCGAATCTCGACTAGCACAGATACGCAGTATTTT. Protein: CASSLSRISTSTDTQYF.

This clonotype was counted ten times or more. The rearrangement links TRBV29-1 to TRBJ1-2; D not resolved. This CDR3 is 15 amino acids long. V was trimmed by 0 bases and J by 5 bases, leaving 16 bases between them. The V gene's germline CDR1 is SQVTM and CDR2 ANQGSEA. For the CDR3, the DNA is TGCAGCGTTGAAGAAGACGAGGGAGTGGGGTATGGCTACACCTTC. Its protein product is CSVEEDEGVGYGYTF.

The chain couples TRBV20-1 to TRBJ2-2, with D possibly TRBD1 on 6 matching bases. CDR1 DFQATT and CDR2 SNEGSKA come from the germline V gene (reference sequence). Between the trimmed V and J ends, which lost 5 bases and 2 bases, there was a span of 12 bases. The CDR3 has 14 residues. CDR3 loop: CSAFGDTNTGELFF. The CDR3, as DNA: TGCAGTGCTTTTGGGGACACCAACACCGGGGAGCTGTTTTTT.

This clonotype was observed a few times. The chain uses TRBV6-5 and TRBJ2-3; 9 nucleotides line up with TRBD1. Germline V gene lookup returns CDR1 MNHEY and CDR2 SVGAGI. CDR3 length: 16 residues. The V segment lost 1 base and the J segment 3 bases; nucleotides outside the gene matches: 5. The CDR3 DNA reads TGTGCCAGCAGTTACTTAGGACAGGGGTGGACAGATACGCAGTATTTT. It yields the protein CASSYLGQGWTDTQYF.

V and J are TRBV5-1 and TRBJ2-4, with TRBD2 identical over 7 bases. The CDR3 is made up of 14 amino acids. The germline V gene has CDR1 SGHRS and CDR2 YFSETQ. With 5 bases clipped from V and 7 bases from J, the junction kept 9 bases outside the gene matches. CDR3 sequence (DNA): TGCGCCAGCAGTCAGAGGGAGGGAAGGAACATTCAGTACTTC. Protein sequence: CASSQREGRNIQYF.

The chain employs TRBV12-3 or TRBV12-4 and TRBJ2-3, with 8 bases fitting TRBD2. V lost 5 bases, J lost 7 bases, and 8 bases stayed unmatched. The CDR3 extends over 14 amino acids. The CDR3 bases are TGTGCCAGCAGTCCAAGCGGGAGCGCCTATACGCAGTATTTT. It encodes CASSPSGSAYTQYF.

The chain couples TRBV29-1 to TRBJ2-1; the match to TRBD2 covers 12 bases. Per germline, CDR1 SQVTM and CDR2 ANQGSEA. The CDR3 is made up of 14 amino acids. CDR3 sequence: CGLASGRGWDEQFF. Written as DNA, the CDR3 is TGCGGATTGGCTAGCGGGAGGGGTTGGGATGAGCAGTTCTTC.

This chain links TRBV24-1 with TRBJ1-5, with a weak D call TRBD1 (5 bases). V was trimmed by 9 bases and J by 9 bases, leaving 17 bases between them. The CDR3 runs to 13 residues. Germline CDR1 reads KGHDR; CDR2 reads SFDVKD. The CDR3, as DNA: TGTGCCACCTCTGGGGGACCCAATTGGCCCCAGCATTTT. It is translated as CATSGGPNWPQHF.

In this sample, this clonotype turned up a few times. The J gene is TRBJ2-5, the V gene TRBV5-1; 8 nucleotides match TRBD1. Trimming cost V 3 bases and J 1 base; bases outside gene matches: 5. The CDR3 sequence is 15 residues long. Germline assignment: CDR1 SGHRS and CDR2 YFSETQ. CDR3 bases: TGCGCCAGCAGCTGGAGGACAGGGTCCCAAGAGACCCAGTACTTC. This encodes CASSWRTGSQETQYF.

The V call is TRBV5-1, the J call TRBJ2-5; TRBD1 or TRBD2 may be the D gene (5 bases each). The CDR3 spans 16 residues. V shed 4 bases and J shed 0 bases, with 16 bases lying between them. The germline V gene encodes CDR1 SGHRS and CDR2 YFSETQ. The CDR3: CASSPISGTNQETQYF. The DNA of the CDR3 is TGCGCCAGCAGCCCGATCTCCGGGACGAACCAAGAGACCCAGTACTTC.

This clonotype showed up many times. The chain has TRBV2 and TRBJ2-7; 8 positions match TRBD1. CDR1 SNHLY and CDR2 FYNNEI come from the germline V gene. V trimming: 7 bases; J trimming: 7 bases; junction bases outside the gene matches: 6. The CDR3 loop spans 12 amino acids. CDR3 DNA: TGTGCCAGCAAAGACAGGGGCGTAGAGCAGTACTTC. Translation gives CASKDRGVEQYF.

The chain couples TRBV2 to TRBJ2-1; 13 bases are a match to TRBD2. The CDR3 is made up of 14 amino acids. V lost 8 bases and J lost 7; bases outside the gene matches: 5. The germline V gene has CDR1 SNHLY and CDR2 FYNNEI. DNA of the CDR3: TGTGCCAGCCTTGGACTAGCGGGAGTGAATGAGCAGTTCTTC. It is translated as CASLGLAGVNEQFF. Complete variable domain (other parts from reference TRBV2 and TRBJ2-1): EPEVTQTPSHQVTQMGQEVILRCVPISNHLYFYWYRQILGQKVEFLVSFYNNEISEKSEIFDDQFSVERPDGSNFTLKIRSTKLEDSAMYFCASLGLAGVNEQFFGPGTRLTVL.

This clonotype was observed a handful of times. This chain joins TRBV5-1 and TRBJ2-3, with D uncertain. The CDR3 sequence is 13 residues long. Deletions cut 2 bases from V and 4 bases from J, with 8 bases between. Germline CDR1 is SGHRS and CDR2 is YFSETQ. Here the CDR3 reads CASSFDVADTQYF. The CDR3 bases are TGCGCCAGCAGCTTTGATGTTGCAGATACGCAGTATTTT. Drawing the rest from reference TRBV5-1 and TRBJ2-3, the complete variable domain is KAGVTQTPRYLIKTRGQQVTLSCSPISGHRSVSWYQQTPGQGLQFLFEYFSETQRNKGNFPGRFSGRQFSNSRSEMNVSTLELGDSALYLCASSFDVADTQYFGPGTRLTVL.

CDR3 coding DNA: TGTGCCAGCAGCTTAAGGCCCGGCGGGGAAACAGATACGCAGTATTTT. Protein product: CASSLRPGGETDTQYF. The gene calls are TRBV7-9 and TRBJ2-3; tentatively, D is TRBD2 (6 bases). CDR1 and CDR2 (germline): SEHNR, FQNEAQ (reference sequence). There are 16 residues in the CDR3. V gave up 2 bases and J gave up 3 bases, with 15 bases separating them. Variable domain in full (rest from reference TRBV7-9 and TRBJ2-3): DTGVSQNPRHKITKRGQNVTFRCDPISEHNRLYWYRQTLGQGPEFLTYFQNEAQLEKSRLLSDRFSAERPKGSFSTLEIQRTEQGDSAMYLCASSLRPGGETDTQYFGPGTRLTVL.

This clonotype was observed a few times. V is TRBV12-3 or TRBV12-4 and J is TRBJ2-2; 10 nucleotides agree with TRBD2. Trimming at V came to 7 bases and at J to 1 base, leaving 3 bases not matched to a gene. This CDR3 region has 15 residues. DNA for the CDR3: TGTGCCAGCACCTGGACTAGCGGGAACACCGGGGAGCTGTTTTTT. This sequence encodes CASTWTSGNTGELFF.

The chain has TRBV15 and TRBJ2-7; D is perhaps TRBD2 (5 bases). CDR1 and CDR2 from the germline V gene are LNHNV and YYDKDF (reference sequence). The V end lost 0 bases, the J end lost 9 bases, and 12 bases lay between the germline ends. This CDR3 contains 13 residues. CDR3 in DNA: TGTGCCACCAGCAGAGACGGGGAAGTTGGGCAGTACGTC. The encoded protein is CATSRDGEVGQYV.

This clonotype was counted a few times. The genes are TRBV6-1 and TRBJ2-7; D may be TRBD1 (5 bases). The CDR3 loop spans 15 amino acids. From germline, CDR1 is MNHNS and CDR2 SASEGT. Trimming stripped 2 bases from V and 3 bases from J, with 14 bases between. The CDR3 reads CASSEIGRDHYEQYF. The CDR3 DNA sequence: TGTGCCAGCAGTGAAATAGGCAGGGATCACTACGAGCAGTACTTC.

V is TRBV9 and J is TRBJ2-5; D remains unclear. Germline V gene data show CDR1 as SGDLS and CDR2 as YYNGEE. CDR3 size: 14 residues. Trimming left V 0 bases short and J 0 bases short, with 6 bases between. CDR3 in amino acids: CASSVGGNQETQYF. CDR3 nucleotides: TGTGCCAGCAGCGTAGGCGGAAACCAAGAGACCCAGTACTTC.